Included here is one TCR beta chain sequence, with context. The sample belongs to a study of blood T cell repertoires in COVID-19. Across the study: The cDNA or gDNA used as material had been derived from T cells, B-cell-depleted T cells, or PBMCs.

With 3 bases clipped from V and 7 bases from J, the junction kept 5 bases outside the gene matches. Germline-derived CDR1 and CDR2 are SGDLS and YYNGEE. This CDR3 has 13 residues. Clones were sequenced by immunoSEQ multiplex PCR, and TCRdb holds only the in-frame ones, with some missing. Among approximately 73,000 clones, 86% were seen once, and the ten largest hold 1.9%. This sequence joins TRBV9 and TRBJ1-1, with 8 bases lining up with TRBD1. This TCR was recovered from a woman aged 55-75 years with acute or convalescent COVID-19. Sequencing used peripheral blood. The CDR3 loop reads CASSAGQESEAFF. The CDR3 bases are TGTGCCAGCAGCGCGGGACAGGAGAGTGAAGCTTTCTTT.